This T cell receptor beta chain was sequenced in a study of radiotherapy plus CTLA-4 blockade in lung cancer. Study details: Roughly 17% of patients responded objectively, and about 30% achieved disease control.

Turning to this clone: Its antigen remains unidentified.

The data were produced by immunoSEQ multiplex PCR, yet TCRdb's version contains in-frame clones alone and is incomplete. The table includes roughly 73,000 clones, roughly 84% detected once. Broader study findings: Subsequent to radiotherapy plus ipilimumab, tumor-derived TCR clones underwent expansion in blood.

CDR1 and CDR2 (germline): SGDLS, YYNGEE. Trimming stripped 4 bases from V and 5 bases from J, with 14 bases between. The CDR3 extends over 14 amino acids. Those patients who had chemo-refractory metastatic non-small-cell lung cancer were given focal radiation along with CTLA-4 blockade through ipilimumab. The sample was peripheral blood, taken from a patient treated with radiotherapy plus ipilimumab. V usage is TRBV9 and J usage is TRBJ2-3; a weak D match, TRBD2 (6 bases). The source is a human donor with non-small cell lung cancer that progressed on radiotherapy plus ipilimumab. The CDR3 region is CASSPRTIVDTQYF. As DNA, the CDR3 is TGTGCCAGCAGCCCCCGGACTATTGTAGATACGCAGTATTTT.